The 11 T cell receptor beta chains reported below all come from one sample, sequenced in a study of blood T cell repertoires in COVID-19. The data were produced by immunoSEQ multiplex PCR, yet TCRdb's version contains in-frame clones alone and is incomplete. The sample includes fewer than 100,000 clones, more than 75% seen only once; the top ten take 10%. Input material: peripheral blood. All receptors come from a man between 50 and 59 years old with acute or convalescent COVID-19.

V and J are TRBV5-1 and TRBJ1-4; 9 nucleotides line up with TRBD1. The CDR3 runs 16 residues. V lost 5 bases and J lost 4; bases outside the gene matches: 9. CDR1 SGHRS and CDR2 YFSETQ come from the germline V gene. CDR3 DNA sequence: TGCGCCAGCAGTCGTGCCCCGGGACAGGGTAATGAAAAACTGTTTTTT. Translating gives CASSRAPGQGNEKLFF.

This rearrangement joins TRBV7-9 to TRBJ1-1; D perhaps matches TRBD1 (6 bases). Germline-derived CDR1 and CDR2 are SEHNR and FQNEAQ (reference sequence). The CDR3 length is 13 residues. V lost 1 base, J lost 8 bases, and 11 bases lay in between. The CDR3 here is CASSLGPQGEAFF. CDR3 in DNA: TGTGCCAGCAGCTTAGGGCCACAGGGCGAAGCTTTCTTT.

The J gene is TRBJ2-3, the V gene TRBV3-1 (or the pseudogene TRBV3-2), with TRBD2 matching over 11 bases. This CDR3 region has 17 residues. Germline CDR1 is LGHDT and CDR2 is YNNKEL (reference sequence). Trimming cost V 0 bases and J 2 bases; bases outside gene matches: 4. CDR3 DNA sequence: TGTGCCAGCAGCCAAGAAGGACTAGCGGGCTACACAGATACGCAGTATTTT. Translated: CASSQEGLAGYTDTQYF.

This chain uses TRBV5-6 with TRBJ1-2; D unresolved. Germline values: CDR1 SGHDT, CDR2 YYEEEE. The CDR3 sequence is 12 residues long. V was trimmed by 4 bases and J by 4 bases, leaving 8 bases between them. Here the CDR3 DNA reads TGTGCCAGCAGCCCTTCGAGCTATGGCTACACCTTC. Its translation: CASSPSSYGYTF.

The sample holds one count of this clone. This chain joins TRBV5-4 and TRBJ2-3; TRBD1 matches at 7 bases. This CDR3 spans 14 amino acids. Germline V gives CDR1 SGHNT, CDR2 YYREEE (reference sequence). After removal of 4 bases from V and 2 bases from J, the junction contained 4 bases not matched to a gene. CDR3 sequence: CASSRQGTTDTQYF. The CDR3 region has the DNA TGTGCCAGCAGCCGACAGGGAACCACAGATACGCAGTATTTT.

V and J are TRBV2 and TRBJ2-1, with D possibly being TRBD2 (5 bases). V lost 2 bases to trimming and J lost 2 bases, with 7 bases between them. The CDR3 contains 14 residues. Germline V lookup: CDR1 SNHLY, CDR2 FYNNEI. CDR3 amino acids: CASSETGAYNEQFF. The DNA of the CDR3 is TGTGCCAGCAGTGAAACCGGGGCCTACAATGAGCAGTTCTTC.

This clone occurred a few times. This sequence joins TRBV6-1 and TRBJ1-5; D is unclear. V was clipped by 1 base and J by 7 bases, with 8 bases between them. The CDR3 totals 13 residues. Germline CDR1 MNHNS, CDR2 SASEGT. The CDR3: CASSEVVGQPQHF. DNA for the CDR3: TGTGCCAGCAGTGAAGTCGTGGGCCAGCCCCAGCATTTT.

The CDR3 DNA follows: TGTGCCAGCAGGATAGGGGGCCCCACTAATGAAAAACTGTTTTTT. Protein: CASRIGGPTNEKLFF. The chain carries TRBV2 and TRBJ1-4; 7 nucleotides agree with TRBD1. With 6 bases clipped from V and 2 bases from J, the junction kept 6 bases outside the gene matches. Germline assignment: CDR1 SNHLY and CDR2 FYNNEI. There are 15 residues in the CDR3. Full variable domain (outside the CDR3, taken from reference TRBV2 and TRBJ1-4): EPEVTQTPSHQVTQMGQEVILRCVPISNHLYFYWYRQILGQKVEFLVSFYNNEISEKSEIFDDQFSVERPDGSNFTLKIRSTKLEDSAMYFCASRIGGPTNEKLFFGSGTQLSVL.

This clone appeared once. The chain recombines TRBV7-9 with TRBJ1-1; 7 positions match TRBD1. This CDR3 spans 15 amino acids. Germline CDR1 reads SEHNR; CDR2 reads FQNEAQ (reference sequence). The junction had 12 bases not matched to a gene; V was cut back by 5 bases and J by 6 bases. CDR3 DNA sequence: TGTGCCAGCAGCCCAACGGGGGCAGGGGGAGCTGAAGCTTTCTTT. Translation gives CASSPTGAGGAEAFF.

The chain uses TRBV5-1 and TRBJ2-5; unclear D gene. V was clipped by 6 bases and J by 1 base, with 10 bases between them. The CDR3 runs to 13 residues. Germline V CDR1 and CDR2: SGHRS, YFSETQ. The CDR3 bases are TGCGCCAGCAATGTGAGTTTCCAAGAGACCCAGTACTTC. This translates into CASNVSFQETQYF.

The rearrangement joins TRBV18 to TRBJ1-1; D gene ambiguous. There are 16 residues in the CDR3. CDR1 is KGHSH, CDR2 LQKENI, per germline. V lost 5 bases and J lost 1, with 17 bases in between. This chain's CDR3 is CASSFYSAGQNTEAFF. The CDR3, as DNA: TGTGCCAGCTCATTTTATTCGGCGGGCCAGAACACTGAAGCTTTCTTT.